Listed below are T cell receptor beta chains from one sample, sequenced in a study of CD8 T cells in ankylosing spondylitis. TCRdb re-called the 5' RACE reads through MiXCR, storing one row per CDR3 protein. The top ten hold 0.51% of the sample, which has 800,000 to 900,000 distinct CDR3 sequences, about 12% seen once. Material: blood, either unsorted or a sorted T cell fraction (not recorded which). The receptors here all came from a male donor with ankylosing spondylitis. Both conserved end residues are part of each CDR3. Each record gives: V gene, D gene, clone size, J gene, CDR3 DNA, CDR3 protein. The D gene is left open where the match is weak. A clone size is listed for some rows: how often the clone was seen (once, few, many), or a class if it is expanded.

V gene: TRBV5-1; D gene: .; clone size: .; J gene: TRBJ2-7; CDR3 DNA: TGCGCCAGCAGCCGTTCGGGACTCATAGTCTACGAGCAGTACTTC; CDR3 protein: CASSRSGLIVYEQYF
V gene: TRBV5-1; D gene: TRBD1; clone size: few; J gene: TRBJ2-1; CDR3 DNA: TGCGCCAGCAGCTCCCAGGGGGTGGATGAGCAGTTCTTC; CDR3 protein: CASSSQGVDEQFF
V gene: TRBV29-1; D gene: .; clone size: many; J gene: TRBJ2-7; CDR3 DNA: TGCAGCGTTGAGGGCGGGGATGACTACGAGCAGTACTTC; CDR3 protein: CSVEGGDDYEQYF
V gene: TRBV7-9; D gene: .; clone size: .; J gene: TRBJ2-1; CDR3 DNA: TGTGCCAGCAGCGTTCGAAACAATGAGCAGTTCTTC; CDR3 protein: CASSVRNNEQFF
V gene: TRBV14; D gene: .; clone size: many; J gene: TRBJ1-2; CDR3 DNA: TGTGCCAGCAGCCGGGACCGGGGTGGCTACACCTTC; CDR3 protein: CASSRDRGGYTF
V gene: TRBV20-1; D gene: TRBD1; clone size: few; J gene: TRBJ2-7; CDR3 DNA: TGCAGTGCAACGGACAGGGTTGGGCGCTACGAGCAGTACTTC; CDR3 protein: CSATDRVGRYEQYF
V gene: TRBV25-1; D gene: .; clone size: few; J gene: TRBJ1-2; CDR3 DNA: TGTGCCAGCAGCCCTAGGGACTCCTGGGACGGCTACACCTTC; CDR3 protein: CASSPRDSWDGYTF
V gene: TRBV6-1; D gene: .; clone size: many; J gene: TRBJ2-1; CDR3 DNA: TGTGCCAGCAGCAGAAGTAGAGACAGGTACAATGAGCAGTTCTTC; CDR3 protein: CASSRSRDRYNEQFF
V gene: TRBV12-3/TRBV12-4; D gene: TRBD1; clone size: .; J gene: TRBJ1-2; CDR3 DNA: TGTGCCAGCAGAAAAACTCCGGGACAGGGGGCCTATGGCTACACCTTC; CDR3 protein: CASRKTPGQGAYGYTF
V gene: TRBV18; D gene: .; clone size: .; J gene: TRBJ2-5; CDR3 DNA: TGTGCCAGCTCACAAGGCTACCAAGAGACCCAGTACTTC; CDR3 protein: CASSQGYQETQYF
V gene: TRBV7-2; D gene: TRBD2; clone size: .; J gene: TRBJ2-1; CDR3 DNA: TGTGCCAGCAGCTCTAGGGATGGCGGGGGGGGTCGCAATGAGCAGTTCTTC; CDR3 protein: CASSSRDGGGGRNEQFF
V gene: TRBV11-2; D gene: .; clone size: few; J gene: TRBJ2-3; CDR3 DNA: TGTGCCAGCAGCTTAGGAGCTAGGGGTAGGACAGATACGCAGTATTTT; CDR3 protein: CASSLGARGRTDTQYF
V gene: TRBV12-3/TRBV12-4; D gene: .; clone size: many; J gene: TRBJ2-7; CDR3 DNA: TGTGCCAGCAGTTTATGGGGGGATAATTCCTACGAGCAGTACTTC; CDR3 protein: CASSLWGDNSYEQYF
V gene: TRBV5-1; D gene: .; clone size: .; J gene: TRBJ1-1; CDR3 DNA: TGCGCCAGCAGCCCGAGGGACCAAAAAACCTGGGACACTGAAGCTTTCTTT; CDR3 protein: CASSPRDQKTWDTEAFF
V gene: TRBV20-1; D gene: TRBD2; clone size: few; J gene: TRBJ2-7; CDR3 DNA: TGCAGTGCTAGAGATATTGGGACTAACTCCTACGAGCAGTACTTC; CDR3 protein: CSARDIGTNSYEQYF
V gene: TRBV20-1; D gene: .; clone size: .; J gene: TRBJ2-5; CDR3 DNA: TGCAGTGCTTTCTCCCCGAGCGAGACCCAGTACTTC; CDR3 protein: CSAFSPSETQYF
V gene: TRBV5-5; D gene: .; clone size: few; J gene: TRBJ2-3; CDR3 DNA: TGTGCCAGCAGCTTGTCCAGGCTGGGGACAGATACGCAGTATTTT; CDR3 protein: CASSLSRLGTDTQYF
V gene: TRBV6-1; D gene: TRBD1; clone size: many; J gene: TRBJ1-2; CDR3 DNA: TGTGCCAGCAGTAATGAGCGACAGGGTCGGGGCTACACCTTC; CDR3 protein: CASSNERQGRGYTF
V gene: TRBV20-1; D gene: .; clone size: once; J gene: TRBJ2-3; CDR3 DNA: TGCAATGCTAGTGGGCAGCTCACAGATACGCAGTATTTT; CDR3 protein: CNASGQLTDTQYF
V gene: TRBV9; D gene: .; clone size: .; J gene: TRBJ2-2; CDR3 DNA: TGTGCCAGCAAAAGGCTAGTGGACACCGGGGAGCTGTTTTTT; CDR3 protein: CASKRLVDTGELFF
V gene: TRBV28; D gene: .; clone size: many; J gene: TRBJ2-7; CDR3 DNA: TGTGCCAGCACCGGACAGTCCTACGAGCAGTACTTC; CDR3 protein: CASTGQSYEQYF
V gene: TRBV6-1; D gene: TRBD1; clone size: few; J gene: TRBJ1-2; CDR3 DNA: TGTGCCAGCAGTCGCAACAGGGGCTATGGCTACACCTTC; CDR3 protein: CASSRNRGYGYTF
V gene: TRBV4-3; D gene: TRBD1; clone size: .; J gene: TRBJ2-3; CDR3 DNA: TGCGCCAGCAGCCCCCGGGACAGGGGAAGTGCAGATACGCAGTATTTT; CDR3 protein: CASSPRDRGSADTQYF
V gene: TRBV10-2; D gene: .; clone size: few; J gene: TRBJ1-1; CDR3 DNA: TGCGCCAGCAGTGTTAGGACACCGGGGACTGAAGCTTTCTTT; CDR3 protein: CASSVRTPGTEAFF
V gene: TRBV5-4; D gene: .; clone size: .; J gene: TRBJ2-1; CDR3 DNA: TGTGCCAGCAGCTTGGACTGGGAGAATGAGCAGTTCTTC; CDR3 protein: CASSLDWENEQFF
V gene: TRBV5-1; D gene: TRBD1; clone size: few; J gene: TRBJ2-7; CDR3 DNA: TGCGCCAGCAGCTCCGGGACAGGGAACTACGAGCAGTACTTC; CDR3 protein: CASSSGTGNYEQYF
V gene: TRBV20-1; D gene: .; clone size: .; J gene: TRBJ2-1; CDR3 DNA: TGCAGTGCTGGCCGGGGTGGGGCGACCTCCTACAATGAGCAGTTCTTC; CDR3 protein: CSAGRGGATSYNEQFF
V gene: TRBV20-1; D gene: .; clone size: .; J gene: TRBJ1-1; CDR3 DNA: TGCAGTGCTAGAGAGAACAGGAACACTGAAGCTTTCTTT; CDR3 protein: CSARENRNTEAFF
V gene: TRBV20-1; D gene: .; clone size: few; J gene: TRBJ1-5; CDR3 DNA: TGCAGTGCCGAGGAGGGCAATCAGCCCCAGCATTTT; CDR3 protein: CSAEEGNQPQHF
V gene: TRBV20-1; D gene: .; clone size: few; J gene: TRBJ1-2; CDR3 DNA: TGCAGTGCTAGATGGGCAGAAAACTATGGCTACACCTTC; CDR3 protein: CSARWAENYGYTF
V gene: TRBV20-1; D gene: TRBD2; clone size: few; J gene: TRBJ2-7; CDR3 DNA: TGCAGTGCGGCGGGGGGGACTAGCGGGAGGTACTACGAGCAGTACTTC; CDR3 protein: CSAAGGTSGRYYEQYF
V gene: TRBV5-1; D gene: TRBD1; clone size: few; J gene: TRBJ2-2; CDR3 DNA: TGCGCCAGCACCGACTTACAGGGGATGTCGAACACCGGGGAGCTGTTTTTT; CDR3 protein: CASTDLQGMSNTGELFF
V gene: TRBV28; D gene: .; clone size: many; J gene: TRBJ2-7; CDR3 DNA: TGTGCCAGCAGTTTGGGGGCAGACTACGAGCAGTACTTC; CDR3 protein: CASSLGADYEQYF
V gene: TRBV4-3; D gene: .; clone size: few; J gene: TRBJ2-5; CDR3 DNA: TGCGCCAGCAGCCAAGGGGGACTTTTGGGTGAAGAGACCCAGTACTTC; CDR3 protein: CASSQGGLLGEETQYF
V gene: TRBV4-2; D gene: TRBD1; clone size: .; J gene: TRBJ2-7; CDR3 DNA: TGTGCCAGCAGCCCCGGACAGGCCTTAACCTACGAGCAGTACTTC; CDR3 protein: CASSPGQALTYEQYF
V gene: TRBV20-1; D gene: TRBD2; clone size: .; J gene: TRBJ2-7; CDR3 DNA: TGCAGTGCCACTATGGGGCTAGCGGGAGCTTACGAGCAGTACTTC; CDR3 protein: CSATMGLAGAYEQYF
V gene: TRBV7-2; D gene: .; clone size: few; J gene: TRBJ1-1; CDR3 DNA: TGTGCCAGCACTATAGGGGGAGTGGGTTCTGAAGCTTTCTTT; CDR3 protein: CASTIGGVGSEAFF
V gene: TRBV12-3/TRBV12-4; D gene: .; clone size: many; J gene: TRBJ2-1; CDR3 DNA: TGTGCCAGCAGTTTGACAGTTTACAATGAGCAGTTCTTC; CDR3 protein: CASSLTVYNEQFF
V gene: TRBV20-1; D gene: TRBD1; clone size: .; J gene: TRBJ1-6; CDR3 DNA: TGCAGTGCTGGGGACAGTTATTCACCCCTCCACTTT; CDR3 protein: CSAGDSYSPLHF
V gene: TRBV20-1; D gene: .; clone size: many; J gene: TRBJ2-1; CDR3 DNA: TGCAGTGCTAGACCCTGGATTGAGCAGTTCTTC; CDR3 protein: CSARPWIEQFF
V gene: TRBV11-2; D gene: .; clone size: few; J gene: TRBJ1-6; CDR3 DNA: TGTGCCAGCAGCTTATATGTCAGGGTACTTCTTCATAATTCACCCCTCCACTTT; CDR3 protein: CASSLYVRVLLHNSPLHF
V gene: TRBV10-3; D gene: TRBD2; clone size: .; J gene: TRBJ2-1; CDR3 DNA: TGTGCCATCAGTACTAGCGGAAACAACTACAATGAGCAGTTCTTC; CDR3 protein: CAISTSGNNYNEQFF
V gene: TRBV5-1; D gene: .; clone size: many; J gene: TRBJ2-3; CDR3 DNA: TGCGCCAGCAGCTTAGAAGCCGGGATGTGGGTCAGCACAGATACGCAGTATTTT; CDR3 protein: CASSLEAGMWVSTDTQYF
V gene: TRBV14; D gene: .; clone size: few; J gene: TRBJ2-5; CDR3 DNA: TGTGCCAGCAGCCAAGATGGGATTGGAGACGGCGGGGTTGGAGAGACCCAGTACTTC; CDR3 protein: CASSQDGIGDGGVGETQYF
V gene: TRBV5-6; D gene: TRBD1; clone size: .; J gene: TRBJ2-7; CDR3 DNA: TGTGCCAGCAGCTCTTTCGCGTATTCCGGGACAGGGACCTACGAGCAGTACTTC; CDR3 protein: CASSSFAYSGTGTYEQYF
V gene: TRBV6-1; D gene: TRBD1; clone size: few; J gene: TRBJ1-2; CDR3 DNA: TGTGCCAGCAGTCCACTGGACAGGGCCTCTGGCTACACCTTC; CDR3 protein: CASSPLDRASGYTF
V gene: TRBV12-3/TRBV12-4; D gene: .; clone size: few; J gene: TRBJ1-3; CDR3 DNA: TGTGCCAGCAGTCAAGCGGCGCTCCGTATCTCTGGAAACACCATATATTTT; CDR3 protein: CASSQAALRISGNTIYF
V gene: TRBV2; D gene: .; clone size: .; J gene: TRBJ1-2; CDR3 DNA: TGTGCCAGCAGTGCATCAGGGGCCGTGGGCTATGGCTACACCTTC; CDR3 protein: CASSASGAVGYGYTF
V gene: TRBV5-5; D gene: .; clone size: many; J gene: TRBJ2-1; CDR3 DNA: TGTGCCAGCAGCCCCCGATTCGACAATGAGCAGTTCTTC; CDR3 protein: CASSPRFDNEQFF
V gene: TRBV29-1; D gene: TRBD2; clone size: .; J gene: TRBJ2-1; CDR3 DNA: TGCAGCGTGATATGGACTAGCGTCGGGTGGAATGAGCAGTTCTTC; CDR3 protein: CSVIWTSVGWNEQFF
V gene: TRBV4-3; D gene: TRBD1; clone size: many; J gene: TRBJ2-5; CDR3 DNA: TGCGCCAGCAGCCAAGATAGGACAGGGCAGACCCAGTACTTC; CDR3 protein: CASSQDRTGQTQYF
V gene: TRBV29-1; D gene: TRBD1; clone size: many; J gene: TRBJ2-1; CDR3 DNA: TGCAGCGTAAACCGGGACAGGGGTTACAATGAGCAGTTCTTC; CDR3 protein: CSVNRDRGYNEQFF
V gene: TRBV29-1; D gene: .; clone size: few; J gene: TRBJ2-5; CDR3 DNA: TGCAGCGTTGAAAAGGCAGGGCACCCCCAAGAGACCCAGTACTTC; CDR3 protein: CSVEKAGHPQETQYF
V gene: TRBV6-2/TRBV6-3; D gene: .; clone size: .; J gene: TRBJ2-7; CDR3 DNA: TGTGCCAGCAGCACTAATTCCTACGAGCAGTACTTC; CDR3 protein: CASSTNSYEQYF